This is a list of T cell receptor beta chains from one sample in a study of early stage breast cancer tumors. Only in-frame clones appear in the TCRdb table, and some are missing; sequencing was by immunoSEQ multiplex PCR. The repertoire holds nearly 25,000 clones, with roughly 67% as singletons. Sequenced material: breast tumor tissue. Receptor source: a person in their 60s with breast cancer. Both conserved end residues are part of each CDR3. A D gene is named only where the DNA matches it firmly. The listing skips clone size in some rows; elsewhere it reads once, few, many or a size class.

clone_size,j_call,d_call,v_call,cdr3_aa,cdr3_nt
large,TRBJ2-7,NA,TRBV27,CASGYRPYEQYF,TGTGCCAGCGGTTATCGTCCCTACGAGCAGTACTTC
few,TRBJ2-7,NA,TRBV7-9,CASSPPAGVYEQYF,TGTGCCAGCAGCCCCCCCGCAGGCGTCTACGAGCAGTACTTC
NA,TRBJ2-7,NA,TRBV5-4,CASRDSLSYEQYF,TGTGCCAGCAGGGACTCCCTCTCCTACGAGCAGTACTTC
NA,TRBJ1-2,NA,TRBV14,CASSQEGGKPYYGYTF,TGTGCCAGCAGCCAAGAAGGAGGGAAGCCGTACTATGGCTACACCTTC
NA,TRBJ1-2,TRBD1,TRBV7-2,CASSPAATGDYTF,TGTGCCAGCAGCCCCGCAGCGACAGGGGACTACACCTTC
few,TRBJ1-1,NA,TRBV6-5,CASSYTELTEAFF,TGTGCCAGCAGTTATACGGAGTTGACTGAAGCTTTCTTT
NA,TRBJ2-2,TRBD1,TRBV9,CASRKGTGGKTGELFF,TGTGCCAGCAGGAAGGGGACAGGGGGCAAAACCGGGGAGCTGTTTTTT
NA,TRBJ2-5,TRBD1,TRBV5-6,CASSRIGQGWRQETQYF,TGTGCCAGCAGCCGGATAGGACAGGGCTGGAGACAAGAGACCCAGTACTTC
NA,TRBJ2-1,NA,TRBV4-1,CASSQGGTTTLNEQFF,TGCGCCAGCAGCCAAGGCGGGACCACCACCCTTAATGAGCAGTTCTTC
NA,TRBJ1-3,NA,TRBV30,CAWSLRSSGNTIYF,TGTGCCTGGAGTTTACGGAGCTCTGGAAACACCATATATTTT
few,TRBJ2-1,TRBD2,TRBV5-1,CASSLGAGLAGGNEQFF,TGCGCCAGCAGCTTGGGCGCGGGACTAGCGGGAGGTAATGAGCAGTTCTTC
NA,TRBJ2-3,NA,TRBV23-1,CASSLSAAEPSTDTQYF,TGCGCCAGCAGCCTATCTGCGGCGGAGCCTAGCACAGATACGCAGTATTTT
NA,TRBJ2-5,NA,TRBV6-6,CASSYDLHAGETQYF,TGTGCCAGCAGTTACGATTTGCATGCGGGAGAGACCCAGTACTTC
few,TRBJ2-2,TRBD2,TRBV2,CASRAVIAGAGELFF,TGTGCCAGCAGGGCTGTTATAGCGGGAGCCGGGGAGCTGTTTTTT
NA,TRBJ1-1,NA,TRBV10-3,CAISDDKNTEAFF,TGTGCCATCAGCGATGACAAGAACACTGAAGCTTTCTTT
NA,TRBJ1-3,NA,TRBV5-1,CASSPTTGRALGNTIYF,TGCGCCAGCAGCCCGACGACAGGCCGGGCGCTTGGAAACACCATATATTTT
NA,TRBJ1-5,NA,TRBV19,CASTGPPGQPQHF,TGTGCCAGTACAGGGCCGCCGGGTCAGCCCCAGCATTTT
NA,TRBJ2-7,NA,TRBV19,CASSDSSYEQYF,TGTGCCAGTAGTGACAGTTCCTACGAGCAGTACTTC
NA,TRBJ2-1,TRBD1,TRBV5-1,CASSLVGQSRYNEQFF,TGCGCCAGCAGCTTGGTGGGACAGAGTCGCTACAATGAGCAGTTCTTC
NA,TRBJ2-3,TRBD2,TRBV27,CASSLRLAGASSTDTQYF,TGTGCCAGCAGTTTGAGGCTAGCGGGTGCTTCTAGCACAGATACGCAGTATTTT
NA,TRBJ2-7,NA,TRBV5-4,CASSLEYGSRPYEQYF,TGTGCCAGCAGCTTAGAGTACGGGAGTCGACCCTACGAGCAGTACTTC
NA,TRBJ2-3,NA,TRBV19,CASSTDGTSTDTQYF,TGTGCCAGTAGCACGGACGGGACTAGCACAGATACGCAGTATTTT
NA,TRBJ2-7,NA,TRBV4-3,CASSQDVGFEDAYEQYF,TGCGCCAGCAGCCAAGATGTCGGTTTTGAGGATGCCTACGAGCAGTACTTC
few,TRBJ2-2,TRBD2,TRBV5-1,CASSASGSWTGELFF,TGCGCCAGCAGCGCTAGCGGGTCTTGGACCGGGGAGCTGTTTTTT
NA,TRBJ2-3,TRBD2,TRBV28,CASSPLREAGGTDTQYF,TGTGCCAGCAGTCCCCTTAGGGAAGCGGGAGGCACAGATACGCAGTATTTT
NA,TRBJ1-3,NA,TRBV11-3,CASSLMGRNTIYF,TGTGCCAGCAGCTTGATGGGGCGCAACACCATATATTTT